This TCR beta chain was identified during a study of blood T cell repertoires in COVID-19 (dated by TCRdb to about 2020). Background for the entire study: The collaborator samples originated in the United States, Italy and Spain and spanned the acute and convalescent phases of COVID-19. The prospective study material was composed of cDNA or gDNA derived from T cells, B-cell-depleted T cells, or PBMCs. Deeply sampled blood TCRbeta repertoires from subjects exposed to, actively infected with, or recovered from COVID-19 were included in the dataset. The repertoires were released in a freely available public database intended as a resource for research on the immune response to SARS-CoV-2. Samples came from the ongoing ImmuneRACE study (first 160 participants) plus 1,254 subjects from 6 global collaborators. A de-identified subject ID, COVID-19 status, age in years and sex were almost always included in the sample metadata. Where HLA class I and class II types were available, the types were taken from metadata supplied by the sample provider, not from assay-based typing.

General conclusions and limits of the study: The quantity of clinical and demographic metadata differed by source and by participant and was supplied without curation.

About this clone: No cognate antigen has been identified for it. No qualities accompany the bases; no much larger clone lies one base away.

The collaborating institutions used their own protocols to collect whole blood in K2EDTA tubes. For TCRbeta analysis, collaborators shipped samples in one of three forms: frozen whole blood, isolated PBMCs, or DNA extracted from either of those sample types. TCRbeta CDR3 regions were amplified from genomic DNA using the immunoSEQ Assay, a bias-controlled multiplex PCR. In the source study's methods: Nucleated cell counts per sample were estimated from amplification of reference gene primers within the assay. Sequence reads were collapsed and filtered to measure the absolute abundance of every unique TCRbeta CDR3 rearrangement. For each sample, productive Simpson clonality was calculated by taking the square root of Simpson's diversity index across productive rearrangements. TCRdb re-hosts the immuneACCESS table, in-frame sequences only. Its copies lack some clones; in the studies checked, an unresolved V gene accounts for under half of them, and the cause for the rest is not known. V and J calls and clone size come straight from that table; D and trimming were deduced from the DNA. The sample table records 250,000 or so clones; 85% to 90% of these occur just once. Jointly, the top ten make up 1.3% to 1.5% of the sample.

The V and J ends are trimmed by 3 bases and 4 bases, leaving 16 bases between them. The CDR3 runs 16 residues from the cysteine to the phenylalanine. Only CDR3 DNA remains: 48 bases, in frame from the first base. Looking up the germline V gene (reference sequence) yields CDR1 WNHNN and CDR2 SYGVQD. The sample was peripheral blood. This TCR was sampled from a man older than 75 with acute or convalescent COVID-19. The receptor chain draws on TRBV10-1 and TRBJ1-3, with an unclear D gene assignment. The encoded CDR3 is CASSDRSQKAGNTIYF. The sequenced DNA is TGCGCCAGCAGTGATAGATCGCAGAAAGCGGGAAACACCATATATTTT.